The clone carrying this T cell receptor beta chain has a count of ten or more. TCRdb independently ran MiXCR on the RT-PCR reads; one entry per CDR3 protein. The sample lists 650,000 to 800,000 distinct CDR3 sequences, 14% occurring once. With 5 bases removed from V and 2 bases from J, the gap between germline ends came to 10 bases. The length of the CDR3 is 13 residues. Germline CDR1 LNHNV, CDR2 YYDKDF (reference sequence). The receptor comes from a female donor in good health, serving as a healthy control. Sequenced material: memory CD4+ T cells from blood. V is TRBV15 and J is TRBJ2-7; D is tentatively TRBD1 or TRBD2 (5 bases each). DNA for the CDR3: TGTGCCACCAGCCTTCGGGGCCCCTACGAGCAGTACTTC. Its protein product is CATSLRGPYEQYF.